The 26 T cell receptor beta chains listed next were all sequenced from one sample in a study of graft-versus-host responses after intestinal transplantation. Antigens for these TCRs are unknown. Sequencing used immunoSEQ multiplex PCR; TCRdb keeps in-frame clones, though not all of them. In the table there are 100,000 or so clones, about 93% of which are singletons. The input for sequencing was unstimulated CD4+ T cells sorted from spleen or lymph node cells, taken before intestinal transplant. These receptors were obtained from a human donor who received an intestinal transplant.

The chain employs TRBV5-6 and TRBJ1-1; 7 positions match TRBD1. There are 13 residues in the CDR3. V gave up 5 bases and J gave up 10 bases; unmatched junction bases: 11. Germline V gives CDR1 SGHDT, CDR2 YYEEEE. CDR3 in amino acids: CASRRGQVGGAFF. CDR3 DNA: TGTGCCAGCAGGCGTGGACAGGTCGGAGGAGCTTTCTTT. The full variable domain, rest sourced from reference TRBV5-6 and TRBJ1-1, is DAGVTQSPTHLIKTRGQQVTLRCSPKSGHDTVSWYQQALGQGPQFIFQYYEEEERQRGNFPDRFSGHQFPNYSSELNVNALLLGDSALYLCASRRGQVGGAFFGQGTRLTVV.

The rearrangement uses TRBV7-6 and TRBJ1-5, with 8 bases lining up with TRBD1. Germline V gene sequence: CDR1 SGHVS, CDR2 FNYEAQ. The V and J ends lost 6 bases and 2 bases, in that order; junction bases with no gene match: 6. CDR3 length: 15 amino acids. CDR3 in amino acids: CASRLTGGGNQPQHF. The CDR3 DNA is TGTGCCAGCAGGTTAACAGGGGGAGGCAATCAGCCCCAGCATTTT.

CDR3 sequence (DNA): TGCGCCAGCAGCTTGGCGGGGGGCGCTTATAATTCACCCCTCCACTTT. It yields the protein CASSLAGGAYNSPLHF. The chain combines TRBV5-1 with TRBJ1-6; possible D gene TRBD1, 6 bases. The CDR3 covers 16 residues. In germline, CDR1 is SGHRS, CDR2 YFSETQ. V lost 0 bases and J 4 bases, leaving 11 bases between the germline ends.

The V and J genes are TRBV5-5 and TRBJ1-5, with TRBD1 identical over 7 bases. The germline CDR1 and CDR2 sequences are SGHKS and YYEKEE (reference sequence). CDR3 length: 15 amino acids. The trim removed 4 bases at V and 1 base at J, leaving 5 bases unmatched. The chain's CDR3 is CASSHGTASNQPQHF. The DNA of the CDR3 is TGTGCCAGCAGCCACGGGACAGCCAGCAATCAGCCCCAGCATTTT.

The chain employs TRBV5-1 and TRBJ2-5; maybe TRBD2 (6 bases). The DNA matches TRBJ2-7 better at its end, which makes the J call doubtful. CDR3 length equals 18 residues. Germline values: CDR1 SGHRS, CDR2 YFSETQ. CDR3 region: CASSLAPGVSSVSYEQYF. The CDR3 nucleotides read TGCGCCAGCAGCTTGGCGCCGGGGGTGAGCTCCGTCTCCTACGAGCAGTACTTC.

This chain uses TRBV30 with TRBJ2-3, with 10 bases lining up with TRBD2. Trimming took 4 bases from V and 8 from J; bases not matched to a gene: 6. Germline V CDR1 and CDR2: GTSNPN, SVGIG (reference sequence). The CDR3 loop spans 13 amino acids. This CDR3 is CAWISGGSATQYF. In DNA, the CDR3 is TGTGCCTGGATTAGCGGGGGGTCAGCTACGCAGTATTTT.

The chain carries TRBV2 and TRBJ2-5; D possibly corresponds to TRBD2 (5 bases). The CDR3 spans 12 residues. Trimming cost V 8 bases and J 1 base, with 8 bases left between them. CDR1 is SNHLY, CDR2 FYNNEI, per germline. The CDR3 region is CASRGVQETQYF. The CDR3 DNA follows: TGTGCCAGCCGGGGTGTCCAAGAGACCCAGTACTTC.

The V and J genes are TRBV19 and TRBJ1-2, with a possible D match to TRBD1 (6 bases). Trimming pared 9 bases from V and 8 bases from J, leaving 25 bases between. CDR3 length: 15 amino acids. Germline-derived CDR1 and CDR2 are LNHDA and SQIVND (reference sequence). In DNA form, the CDR3 reads TGTGCCAGCCAACGGGACACCCTGCCCGGAGTGGGCTACACCTTC. Protein: CASQRDTLPGVGYTF.

V gene TRBV18 combines with J gene TRBJ2-1, with D possibly matching TRBD1 (5 bases). This CDR3 is built from 13 residues. Germline V gene lookup returns CDR1 KGHSH and CDR2 LQKENI. Trimming pared 3 bases from V and 9 bases from J, leaving 12 bases between. The CDR3 region has the DNA TGTGCCAGCTCACCCATCCCAGGGATTGAGCAGTTCTTC. It translates to CASSPIPGIEQFF.

The chain couples TRBV18 to TRBJ1-1, with a possible D match to TRBD1 (6 bases). Germline V gene sequence: CDR1 KGHSH, CDR2 LQKENI. Between the trimmed V and J ends, which lost 6 bases and 1 base, there was a span of 12 bases. This CDR3 comprises 14 residues. Here the CDR3 DNA reads TGTGCCAGCTCTCAACAGGGTGAGAACACTGAAGCTTTCTTT. As protein: CASSQQGENTEAFF.

The gene calls are TRBV5-1 and TRBJ1-5; 11 bases agree with TRBD1. The CDR3 runs to 15 residues. With 4 bases clipped from V and 5 bases from J, the junction kept 5 bases outside the gene matches. Germline V gives CDR1 SGHRS, CDR2 YFSETQ. Written as DNA, the CDR3 is TGCGCCAGCAGCCCCGGACAGGGGGCCGATCAGCCCCAGCATTTT. Protein sequence: CASSPGQGADQPQHF. Full variable domain (outside the CDR3, taken from reference TRBV5-1 and TRBJ1-5): KAGVTQTPRYLIKTRGQQVTLSCSPISGHRSVSWYQQTPGQGLQFLFEYFSETQRNKGNFPGRFSGRQFSNSRSEMNVSTLELGDSALYLCASSPGQGADQPQHFGDGTRLSIL.

The chain links TRBV6-1 to TRBJ1-6, with TRBD1 identical over 8 bases. The germline V gene has CDR1 MNHNS and CDR2 SASEGT. The ends lost 7 bases at V and 2 bases at J; junction bases unmatched: 4. The CDR3 is made up of 15 amino acids. CDR3 coding DNA: TGTGCCAGCACGGACAGGGTCGCCTATAATTCACCCCTCCACTTT. Amino acid sequence: CASTDRVAYNSPLHF.

The chain is built from TRBV5-1 and TRBJ2-4; 8 bases map to TRBD1. The CDR3 has 16 amino acids. The V and J ends lost 4 bases and 6 bases, in that order; junction bases with no gene match: 12. The V gene's germline CDR1 is SGHRS and CDR2 YFSETQ. CDR3: CASSAIPQGDGNIQYF. CDR3 sequence (DNA): TGCGCCAGCAGCGCAATACCACAGGGGGACGGAAACATTCAGTACTTC.

The gene calls are TRBV5-1 and TRBJ1-4, with D possibly being TRBD1 (6 bases). This CDR3 has 13 amino acids. Germline CDR1 SGHRS, CDR2 YFSETQ. V lost 4 bases, J lost 7 bases, and 11 bases lay in between. CDR3 amino acids: CASSLGQSEKLFF. The CDR3 DNA follows: TGCGCCAGCAGCCTGGGACAAAGTGAAAAACTGTTTTTT.

V and J are TRBV19 and TRBJ1-2; D is ambiguous. Trimming shortened V by 3 bases and J by 4 bases, and 12 bases separated the two germline ends. This CDR3 contains 14 residues. Germline CDR1 LNHDA, CDR2 SQIVND (reference sequence). The CDR3 DNA reads TGTGCCAGTAGTATCACGGGAAATAGCTATGGCTACACCTTC. It translates to CASSITGNSYGYTF.

The chain carries TRBV7-8 and TRBJ2-1; the match to TRBD1 covers 8 bases. CDR3 length equals 14 residues. Per germline, CDR1 SGHVS and CDR2 FQNEAQ. V lost 3 bases and J lost 5; bases outside the gene matches: 3. The CDR3 DNA reads as TGTGCCAGCAGCTTTCGGGACAGGAACAATGAGCAGTTCTTC. This gives the protein CASSFRDRNNEQFF. Full variable domain (remainder filled in from reference TRBV7-8 and TRBJ2-1): GAGVSQSPRYKVAKRGQDVALRCDPISGHVSLFWYQQALGQGPEFLTYFQNEAQLDKSGLPSDRFFAERPEGSVSTLKIQRTQQEDSAVYLCASSFRDRNNEQFFGPGTRLTVL.

The V and J genes are TRBV6-4 and TRBJ1-2; D gene unclear. The CDR3 is made up of 15 amino acids. The V end was cut by 1 base, the J end by 4 bases, with 13 bases between. CDR1 and CDR2 from the germline V gene are MRHNA and SNTAGT. The CDR3 DNA reads as TGTGCCAGCAGTGACTTTGGGAGTGTGGCCTATGGCTACACCTTC. As protein: CASSDFGSVAYGYTF.

The chain has TRBV19 and TRBJ1-2; the D is unclear. Looked up from germline, CDR1 is LNHDA and CDR2 is SQIVND (reference sequence). The CDR3 length is 13 residues. V was trimmed by 4 bases and J by 4 bases, leaving 10 bases between them. DNA of the CDR3: TGTGCCAGTAGTAGAGGGCCAGGCTATGGCTACACCTTC. Protein product: CASSRGPGYGYTF. Full variable domain (missing parts from reference TRBV19 and TRBJ1-2): DGGITQSPKYLFRKEGQNVTLSCEQNLNHDAMYWYRQDPGQGLRLIYYSQIVNDFQKGDIAEGYSVSREKKESFPLTVTSAQKNPTAFYLCASSRGPGYGYTFGSGTRLTVV.

The chain links TRBV5-1 to TRBJ2-1, with TRBD2 matching over 7 bases. V dropped 1 base and J dropped 3; count of bases not matched to a gene: 7. CDR3 length equals 16 residues. Germline V lookup: CDR1 SGHRS, CDR2 YFSETQ. The CDR3 region has the DNA TGCGCCAGCAGCTTGACGCCGGGACTACTCTACAATGAGCAGTTCTTC. Its translation is CASSLTPGLLYNEQFF. Complete variable domain (other parts from reference TRBV5-1 and TRBJ2-1): KAGVTQTPRYLIKTRGQQVTLSCSPISGHRSVSWYQQTPGQGLQFLFEYFSETQRNKGNFPGRFSGRQFSNSRSEMNVSTLELGDSALYLCASSLTPGLLYNEQFFGPGTRLTVL.

The V call is TRBV29-1, the J call TRBJ1-1, with TRBD1 as a possible D gene (6 bases). V was pared by 0 bases and J by 3 bases, with 8 bases between. CDR3 length: 13 amino acids. Germline assignment: CDR1 SQVTM and CDR2 ANQGSEA. CDR3 coding DNA: TGCAGCGTTGAAGAGTACAGGGACACTGAAGCTTTCTTT. Protein: CSVEEYRDTEAFF.

This sequence joins TRBV5-5 and TRBJ2-7, with D possibly TRBD2 on 5 matching bases. Germline V gene data show CDR1 as SGHKS and CDR2 as YYEKEE (reference sequence). The V and J ends lost 4 bases and 3 bases respectively, with 20 bases between them. This CDR3 contains 16 residues. The CDR3 spells CASSRGDSSGYYEQYF. The CDR3 region has the DNA TGTGCCAGCAGCCGCGGTGATAGCAGCGGCTACTACGAGCAGTACTTC. The complete variable domain, with remaining parts taken from reference TRBV5-5 and TRBJ2-7, reads DAGVTQSPTHLIKTRGQQVTLRCSPISGHKSVSWYQQVLGQGPQFIFQYYEKEERGRGNFPDRFSARQFPNYSSELNVNALLLGDSALYLCASSRGDSSGYYEQYFGPGTRLTVT.

V usage is TRBV9 and J usage is TRBJ2-4; D is unclear. The germline gives CDR1 SGDLS, CDR2 YYNGEE. Trimming removed 0 bases at V and 0 bases at J, with 7 bases between. The CDR3 is made up of 15 amino acids. CDR3: CASSVGPVAKNIQYF. CDR3 DNA: TGTGCCAGCAGCGTAGGTCCGGTAGCCAAAAACATTCAGTACTTC. The variable domain in full, with the rest retrieved from reference TRBV9 and TRBJ2-4, is DSGVTQTPKHLITATGQRVTLRCSPRSGDLSVYWYQQSLDQGLQFLIQYYNGEERAKGNILERFSAQQFPDLHSELNLSSLELGDSALYFCASSVGPVAKNIQYFGAGTRLSVL.

The chain couples TRBV5-1 to TRBJ2-1, with D possibly being TRBD1 (5 bases). This CDR3 is 16 amino acids long. V lost 0 bases and J lost 6, with 16 bases in between. Per germline, CDR1 SGHRS and CDR2 YFSETQ. CDR3 loop: CASSLALTDRGNEQFF. Written as DNA, the CDR3 is TGCGCCAGCAGCTTGGCCCTAACCGATAGGGGCAATGAGCAGTTCTTC.

The chain combines TRBV30 with TRBJ1-1; possible D gene TRBD1, 5 bases. V shed 0 bases and J shed 4 bases, with 9 bases lying between them. The CDR3 runs 13 residues. Germline V gene lookup returns CDR1 GTSNPN and CDR2 SVGIG (reference sequence). The CDR3 region has the DNA TGTGCCTGGAGTGTCGGGGGAGGCACTGAAGCTTTCTTT. Translation: CAWSVGGGTEAFF.

The genes are TRBV4-3 and TRBJ2-3; TRBD2 matches 9 bases. The CDR3 contains 15 residues. Unmatched junction bases numbered 5, after V lost 1 base and J lost 6 bases. CDR1 LGHNA and CDR2 YSLEER come from the germline V gene. The CDR3 here is CASSQGLAGRDTQYF. The CDR3 DNA sequence: TGCGCCAGCAGCCAAGGGCTAGCGGGGAGGGATACGCAGTATTTT.

The V gene is TRBV11-3, the J gene TRBJ2-1; 10 bases fit TRBD2. The CDR3 has 15 amino acids. Germline lookup yields CDR1 SGHNT and CDR2 YENEEA. Trimming at V came to 5 bases and at J to 9 bases, leaving 10 bases not matched to a gene. DNA of the CDR3: TGTGCCAGCAGCGATCAAGCGGGGGGGAAACGTGAGCAGTTCTTC. Its protein product is CASSDQAGGKREQFF.